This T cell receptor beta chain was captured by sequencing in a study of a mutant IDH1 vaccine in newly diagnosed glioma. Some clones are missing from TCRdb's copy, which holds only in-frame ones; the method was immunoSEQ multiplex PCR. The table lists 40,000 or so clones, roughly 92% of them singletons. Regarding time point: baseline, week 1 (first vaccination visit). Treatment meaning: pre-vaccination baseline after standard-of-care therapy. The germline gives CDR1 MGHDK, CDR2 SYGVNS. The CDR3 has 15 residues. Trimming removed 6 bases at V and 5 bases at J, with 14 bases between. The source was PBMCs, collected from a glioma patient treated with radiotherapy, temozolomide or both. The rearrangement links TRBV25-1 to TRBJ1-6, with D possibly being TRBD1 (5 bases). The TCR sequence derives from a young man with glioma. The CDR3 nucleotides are TGTGCCAGCAGCCCATTCCGACAGAATAATTCACCCCTCCACTTT. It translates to CASSPFRQNNSPLHF. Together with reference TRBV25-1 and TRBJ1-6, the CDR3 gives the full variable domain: EADIYQTPRYLVIGTGKKITLECSQTMGHDKMYWYQQDPGMELHLIHYSYGVNSTEKGDLSSESTVSRIRTEHFPLTLESARPSHTSQYLCASSPFRQNNSPLHFGNGTRLTVT.